This T cell receptor beta chain stems from a study of OX40 agonist ivuxolimab in advanced cancers. Using immunoSEQ multiplex PCR, the repertoire was profiled, and TCRdb retains in-frame clones only, with some absent. This table has 75,000 to 95,000 clones, roughly 87% appearing once. The V and J ends lost 5 bases and 4 bases, in that order; junction bases with no gene match: 7. CDR3 length: 15 amino acids. The germline V gene has CDR1 SEHNR and CDR2 FQNEAQ (reference sequence). This sequence originates from an adult with an advanced solid tumor such as melanoma, head and neck, liver or kidney cancer. This sample comprised CD4+ or CD8+ T cells sorted from blood, obtained in a trial of the OX40 agonist ivuxolimab. The chain employs TRBV7-9 and TRBJ1-1; 10 positions match TRBD1. The CDR3 bases are TGTGCCAGCAGCCCTCGACAGGGGGCATTCACTGAAGCTTTCTTT. Its protein product is CASSPRQGAFTEAFF. The complete variable domain, with remaining parts taken from reference TRBV7-9 and TRBJ1-1, reads DTGVSQNPRHKITKRGQNVTFRCDPISEHNRLYWYRQTLGQGPEFLTYFQNEAQLEKSRLLSDRFSAERPKGSFSTLEIQRTEQGDSAMYLCASSPRQGAFTEAFFGQGTRLTVV.